These 3 T cell receptor beta chains came from one sample sequenced in a study of Ad26.COV2.S vaccination and SARS-CoV-2 variants. Noted treatment: about 20 received Ad26.COV2.S at low or high dose, single or two shots; 5 received placebo; per-sample allocation not given. The samples were gathered on day 63 after the first injection of vaccine or placebo. Here immunoSEQ multiplex PCR was the method, and the copy in TCRdb shows in-frame clones only, minus some. The table lists around 300,000 clones, around 89% of them singletons. Specimen: peripheral blood, collected in a trial of Ad26.COV2.S vaccine versus placebo. The receptors originated from a person aged 18 to 59 who received the Ad26.COV2.S COVID-19 vaccine or a placebo.

The V and J genes are TRBV2 and TRBJ1-2, with a tentative D call TRBD1 (6 bases). V dropped 6 bases and J dropped 4 bases, with 15 bases sitting between them. The CDR3 loop spans 14 amino acids. Germline lookup yields CDR1 SNHLY and CDR2 FYNNEI. The CDR3 reads CASSALDSSYGYTF. In DNA form, the CDR3 reads TGTGCCAGCAGCGCCCTGGACAGCAGCTATGGCTACACCTTC.

This clone was recorded only once. This chain connects TRBV28 to TRBJ2-7; TRBD1 agrees at 9 bases. Germline CDR1 is MDHEN and CDR2 is SYDVKM. This CDR3 spans 14 amino acids. Trimming cost V 6 bases and J 6 bases; bases outside gene matches: 9. Here the CDR3 reads CASRGDRESGEQYF. CDR3 in DNA: TGTGCCAGCAGGGGGGACAGGGAGTCGGGCGAGCAGTACTTC.

The rearrangement joins TRBV28 to TRBJ2-2, with no clear D. Trimming removed 6 bases at V and 3 bases at J, with 8 bases between. Germline V gene sequence: CDR1 MDHEN, CDR2 SYDVKM. The CDR3 is 13 residues long. CDR3 bases: TGTGCCAGCAGACCCAGACACACCGGGGAGCTGTTTTTT. This codes for CASRPRHTGELFF.